In its sample, the clone carrying this T cell receptor (beta chain) was seen many times. CDR3 length: 13 amino acids. Trimming took off 6 bases at V and 4 bases at J, with 10 bases between the two ends. Amplified regions were TCR beta CDR3 sequences from RNA transcripts. With the HTBI primer set, the TCR CDR3 went through a first round of RT-PCR. TCRdb called the multiplex PCR reads again in MiXCR, with one record for every CDR3 protein. This sample has 450,000 to 650,000 distinct CDR3 sequences, with 14% found just once. The data were taken from a study of T cells in Graves' hyperthyroidism and ophthalmopathy. Background on the study: Peripheral blood was acquired at first diagnosis, ahead of any therapy whatsoever.

The specimen sequenced was blood. This receptor was identified in a young woman with Graves' ophthalmopathy. This chain uses TRBV12-3 or TRBV12-4 with TRBJ1-5; weak D call: TRBD1 (6 bases). CDR3 in amino acids: CASSLGHNQPQHF. In DNA form, the CDR3 reads TGTGCCAGCAGCTTGGGACATAATCAGCCCCAGCATTTT.